Below, 18 T cell receptor beta chains from the same sample are listed, as sequenced in a study of OX40 agonist ivuxolimab in advanced cancers. This table comes from immunoSEQ multiplex PCR, and its TCRdb copy is limited to in-frame clones, with some not included. The sample includes 25,000 to 30,000 clones, less than 90% of them seen just once. Specimen: CD4+ or CD8+ T cells sorted from blood, collected in a trial of the OX40 agonist ivuxolimab. These TCRs come from an adult with an advanced solid tumor such as melanoma, head and neck, liver or kidney cancer.

In this sample, this clone turned up once. This chain connects TRBV5-1 to TRBJ2-7, with 8 bases lining up with TRBD1. This CDR3 comprises 13 residues. Losses at the gene ends were 3 bases for V and 5 bases for J; bases not matched to a gene: 4. Germline V lookup: CDR1 SGHRS, CDR2 YFSETQ. The CDR3 DNA sequence: TGCGCCAGCAGCTCTTGGACAGGGAACGAGCAGTACTTC. Its protein product is CASSSWTGNEQYF.

This clone was counted only a few times. This chain joins TRBV4-3 and TRBJ2-3; 8 bases fit TRBD2. CDR3 size: 17 residues. J lost 0 bases, V lost 3 bases, and 8 bases had no gene match. Germline CDR1 and CDR2: LGHNA and YSLEER. CDR3 bases: TGCGCCAGCAGCCACGATGGGGCGGGAGGAAGCACAGATACGCAGTATTTT. Translation: CASSHDGAGGSTDTQYF.

The chain uses TRBV28 and TRBJ1-2; maybe TRBD1 (5 bases). The germline CDR1 and CDR2 sequences are MDHEN and SYDVKM. V was clipped by 6 bases and J by 5 bases, with 10 bases between them. This CDR3 spans 12 amino acids. The CDR3 loop is CASSRGGYGYTF. The CDR3 coding sequence is TGTGCCAGCAGCCGCGGGGGTTATGGCTACACCTTC.

The CDR3 region is CASIPWAGIYGYTF. The CDR3 nucleotides read TGTGCCAGCATTCCGTGGGCGGGGATCTATGGCTACACCTTC. J is TRBJ1-2 and V is TRBV6-1; D is unclear. CDR1 is MNHNS, CDR2 SASEGT, per germline. The CDR3 totals 14 residues. V was pared by 7 bases and J by 4 bases, with 16 bases between.

This chain connects TRBV6-4 to TRBJ2-1; 7 nucleotides align to TRBD2. The CDR3 extends over 15 amino acids. V trimming: 0 bases; J trimming: 7 bases; junction bases outside the gene matches: 6. Germline CDR1 reads MRHNA; CDR2 reads SNTAGT. CDR3 sequence (DNA): TGTGCCAGCAGTGACTCCCCGGGGGGTGTGAATGAGCAGTTCTTC. Protein product: CASSDSPGGVNEQFF.

The gene calls are TRBV5-5 and TRBJ1-5; TRBD1 might be the D (6 bases). V was pared by 2 bases and J by 3 bases, with 9 bases between. Germline-derived CDR1 and CDR2 are SGHKS and YYEKEE (reference sequence). CDR3 length equals 14 residues. The CDR3 coding sequence is TGTGCCAGCAGCTTCCAGGGGATCAATCAGCCCCAGCATTTT. It encodes CASSFQGINQPQHF.

The V gene is TRBV2, the J gene TRBJ2-5; TRBD2 matches 7 bases. The CDR3 sequence is 15 residues long. With V trimmed by 10 bases and J by 2 bases, 13 bases remained unmatched. Germline CDR1 SNHLY, CDR2 FYNNEI. The CDR3 sequence is CANSFLGTTQETQYF. CDR3 bases: TGTGCCAACTCCTTCCTTGGGACTACTCAAGAGACCCAGTACTTC.

This CDR3 is CSGGGTGGASKGYTF. The CDR3 DNA is TGCAGCGGAGGAGGGACAGGGGGCGCGTCGAAAGGCTACACCTTC. The chain combines TRBV29-1 with TRBJ1-2; 12 bases match TRBD1. After removal of 7 bases from V and 8 bases from J, the junction contained 14 bases not matched to a gene. The CDR3 length is 15 residues. Germline V gene lookup returns CDR1 SQVTM and CDR2 ANQGSEA. Supplemented by reference TRBV29-1 and TRBJ1-2, the full variable domain reads SAVISQKPSRDICQRGTSLTIQCQVDSQVTMMFWYRQQPGQSLTLIATANQGSEATYESGFVIDKFPISRPNLTFSTLTVSNMSPEDSSIYLCSGGGTGGASKGYTFGSGTRLTVV.

The chain recombines TRBV4-3 with TRBJ2-4, with a tentative D call TRBD2 (6 bases). The germline V gene encodes CDR1 LGHNA and CDR2 YSLEER. V dropped 0 bases and J dropped 9 bases, with 12 bases sitting between them. This CDR3 has 14 amino acids. The CDR3 spells CASSQDGEATIQYF. The CDR3 DNA sequence: TGCGCCAGCAGCCAAGATGGGGAGGCAACCATTCAGTACTTC.

CDR3: CASKEGQGATYEQYF. CDR3 in DNA: TGCGCCAGCAAGGAAGGACAGGGGGCGACCTACGAGCAGTACTTC. The V call is TRBV5-1, the J call TRBJ2-7; TRBD1 agrees at 11 bases. The length of the CDR3 is 15 residues. Germline CDR1 and CDR2: SGHRS and YFSETQ. V trimming: 6 bases; J trimming: 2 bases; junction bases outside the gene matches: 7.

This sequence joins TRBV5-1 and TRBJ2-1; no clear D. The CDR3 totals 15 residues. CDR1 SGHRS and CDR2 YFSETQ come from the germline V gene. Deletions cut 2 bases from V and 2 bases from J, with 11 bases between. The CDR3 bases are TGCGCCAGCAGCTTTATGGCACAACCCTACAATGAGCAGTTCTTC. Translation gives CASSFMAQPYNEQFF.

The chain links TRBV6-5 to TRBJ2-1; 7 bases agree with TRBD1. The CDR3 totals 15 residues. Trimming took 5 bases from V and 7 from J; bases not matched to a gene: 11. Germline V lookup: CDR1 MNHEY, CDR2 SVGAGI. DNA for the CDR3: TGTGCCAGCAGTGCCCAGGGGGTGTTGGGGAATGAGCAGTTCTTC. This gives the protein CASSAQGVLGNEQFF.

This clone was picked up a small number of times. J is TRBJ2-7 and V is TRBV7-9; D is unclear. Trimming took 4 bases from V and 1 from J, leaving 8 bases between them. The CDR3 is 13 amino acids. Germline assignment: CDR1 SEHNR and CDR2 FQNEAQ (reference sequence). In DNA, the CDR3 is TGTGCCAGCAGCTCCCCAGGTTCCTACGAGCAGTACTTC. Protein: CASSSPGSYEQYF.

The chain employs TRBV25-1 and TRBJ2-5; a weak D match, TRBD1 (5 bases). This CDR3 region has 14 residues. Germline V lookup: CDR1 MGHDK, CDR2 SYGVNS. V lost 2 bases, J lost 5 bases, and 12 bases lay in between. The CDR3 nucleotides read TGTGCCAGCAGTGAAGATAGGGGTGGTGAGACCCAGTACTTC. Residues: CASSEDRGGETQYF. Complete variable domain (other parts from reference TRBV25-1 and TRBJ2-5): EADIYQTPRYLVIGTGKKITLECSQTMGHDKMYWYQQDPGMELHLIHYSYGVNSTEKGDLSSESTVSRIRTEHFPLTLESARPSHTSQYLCASSEDRGGETQYFGPGTRLLVL.

This clone was counted a single time. This chain uses TRBV5-4 with TRBJ2-2; 12 bases agree with TRBD2. The V segment lost 3 bases and the J segment 2 bases; nucleotides outside the gene matches: 11. The CDR3 extends over 19 amino acids. Per germline, CDR1 SGHNT and CDR2 YYREEE (reference sequence). The CDR3 region is CASSSDFGLAGINTGELFF. CDR3 coding DNA: TGTGCCAGCAGCTCAGATTTTGGACTAGCGGGGATCAACACCGGGGAGCTGTTTTTT.

This chain uses TRBV2 with TRBJ2-3, with 11 bases fitting TRBD2. The V gene end was trimmed by 6 bases and the J gene end by 4 bases; junction bases not matched to a gene: 6. This CDR3 has 15 amino acids. Germline V CDR1 and CDR2: SNHLY, FYNNEI. The CDR3: CASSQPGLAADTQYF. Here the CDR3 DNA reads TGTGCCAGCAGCCAACCGGGACTAGCGGCAGATACGCAGTATTTT.

V gene TRBV9 combines with J gene TRBJ1-1; D is ambiguous. The CDR3 runs to 12 residues. Germline CDR1 SGDLS, CDR2 YYNGEE. Trimming left V 3 bases short and J 8 bases short, with 11 bases between. DNA of the CDR3: TGTGCCAGCAGCGGCCTGGGGAGGGAAGCTTTCTTT. Its translation is CASSGLGREAFF.

This clone has just one count. The V gene is TRBV13, the J gene TRBJ1-6; the D is unclear. Trimming cost V 2 bases and J 7 bases, with 3 bases left between them. In germline, CDR1 is PRHDT, CDR2 FYEKMQ (reference sequence). The CDR3 loop spans 12 amino acids. The CDR3 spells CASSLLNSPLHF. The CDR3 DNA sequence: TGTGCCAGCAGCTTACTGAATTCACCCCTCCACTTT.